The source of this T cell receptor beta chain is a study of shared clonotypes between healthy human individuals. Background on the study: Aged 18 to 49, the donors were two women and a few men. CD4 naive and CD4 memory each took three plates per donor, while CD8 naive took two and CD8 memory one. Whole-study results and caveats: An anticipated effect of sequencing depth on clonotype sharing among donors was recognized.

Concerning this clone itself: The antigen remains undetermined.

CDR3 size: 14 residues. V was pared by 4 bases and J by 5 bases, with 12 bases between. Germline CDR1 and CDR2: MNHEY and SVGAGI. The assay ran at deep level. The data were produced by immunoSEQ multiplex PCR, yet TCRdb's version contains in-frame clones alone and is incomplete. The table records about 2.4 million clones, 93% of them present only once. This chain uses TRBV6-5 with TRBJ2-1; D might be TRBD1 (6 bases). Source material: naive CD4+ T cells from PBMCs. Stated subset: CD45RA+ positively selected. The TCR comes from a young man in good health. Some clones in this sample may be carry-over from other donors' samples. In nucleotides, the CDR3 is TGTGCCAGCAGTTCTTTGACAGGAAACAATGAGCAGTTCTTC. Amino acids: CASSSLTGNNEQFF.